This TCR beta chain was retrieved from a study of OX40 agonist ivuxolimab in advanced cancers. For the study at large: Ivuxolimab is a fully human IgG2 antibody that activates OX40 (CD134).

CDR3 length: 12 amino acids. Per germline, CDR1 KGHSH and CDR2 LQKENI. General study points: There was clonal expansion of CD4+ and CD8+ blood T cells by week 6 at 0.1 to 3.0 mg/kg.

With regard to this clone: Antigen specificity is unknown. Germline is not matched at one junction end, which may reflect a read error.

Sequenced by immunoSEQ multiplex PCR; TCRdb stores in-frame clones only, minus some. The sample holds fewer than 80,000 clones, roughly 80% seen once. Sequenced here: CD4+ or CD8+ T cells sorted from blood, sampled in a trial of the OX40 agonist ivuxolimab. This chain links TRBV18 with TRBJ2-7; no definite D call. This sequence was found in an adult with an advanced solid tumor such as melanoma, head and neck, liver or kidney cancer. As DNA, the CDR3 is TGTGCCAGCTCACCGGCGGACGGCGTCGGATTCTTC. This encodes CASSPADGVGFF.